Sequencing of this T cell receptor (beta chain) was carried out in a study of a mutant IDH1 vaccine in newly diagnosed glioma. In the study overall: Standard pretreatment was either radiotherapy, temozolomide, or, for most, radiochemotherapy with temozolomide.

This clone showed up just once. Its cognate antigen is unknown. Method: immunoSEQ multiplex PCR; TCRdb's copy keeps in-frame clones and lacks some. The sample lists 40,000 to 65,000 clones; roughly 73% were seen once. V shed 5 bases, J shed 3 bases, and the junction held 5 bases outside the gene matches. This CDR3 has 15 residues. In germline, CDR1 is SGHAT, CDR2 FQDESV (reference sequence). Time point described: week 5, during vaccination. With topical imiquimod, each dose of the vaccine consisted of 300 ug of mutant IDH1 20-mer peptide. The TCR comes from a middle-aged woman with glioma. J is TRBJ2-7 and V is TRBV11-1; 12 bases map to TRBD2. Specimen: PBMCs, collected from a glioma patient whose treatment included an IDH1 peptide vaccine. The CDR3 loop is CASSQTSGGLYEQYF. The CDR3, as DNA: TGTGCCAGCAGCCAGACTAGCGGGGGTCTCTACGAGCAGTACTTC.